The clone carrying this T cell receptor (beta chain) appeared many times. The target antigen is unknown. For TCRbeta, the library was prepared with unique molecular identifiers. TCRdb reprocessed the PCR reads with MiXCR, giving one entry per CDR3 protein. Among approximately 70,000 distinct CDR3 sequences, around 4.7% were seen once, and the ten largest hold under 20%. The sample originates from a study of T-cell reconstitution after alpha-beta-depleted transplantation in children. General study points: A year post-transplant, T-cell counts and diversity derived mostly from newly produced T cells. The high TCRbeta diversity at day 60 in some patients came from surviving recipient T cells and thymic progenitors.

This clonotype was obtained from a boy younger than two who had a stem cell transplant for acute myeloid leukemia, so the T cells may come from the graft donor. The sample consisted of PBMCs, mostly from graft donor cells, taken 180 days after TCRalphabeta/CD19-depleted stem cell transplant.

DNA for the CDR3: TGCGCCAGCAGCCGAGAGGGACAGGGGAGCCGACCGAACTATGGCTACACCTTC. This sequence encodes CASSREGQGSRPNYGYTF. V usage is TRBV4-3 and J usage is TRBJ1-2, with 10 nucleotides matching TRBD1. V was pared by 4 bases and J by 2 bases, with 13 bases of the junction left unmatched. Germline CDR1 and CDR2: LGHNA and YSLEER. This CDR3 is 18 amino acids long.